This T cell receptor beta chain is drawn from a study of T cell responses to AZD1222 COVID-19 vaccine (dated by TCRdb to the early 2020s). About the full investigation: AZD1222 recipients given second doses at about 4 weeks or at about 12 weeks were pooled, since spike-specific TCR depth and breadth were not found to differ between the two schedules. TCR sequencing was performed for roughly 250 trial participants, of whom around 200 were given two doses of AZD1222 and about 25 were given two doses of MenACWY control vaccine. Trial participants were enrolled by age into 18-55, 56-69 and 70-plus year subgroups, with roughly 160, 29 and 62 TCR-sequenced participants respectively.

Overall study outcomes, separate from this receptor: Spike-specific TCR breadth and depth rose significantly after two AZD1222 doses compared with day 0 and with MenACWY recipients. Conclusions about previously exposed vaccinees were limited because only a handful of AZD1222 recipients were SARS-CoV-2 seropositive at baseline. The 56-69-year group was small, and its depth increase did not reach significance, likely because of low power. The vaccine-associated CD4 TCRs covered the entire spike protein, and the dominant responses fell in regions 160-218 and 743-854. Because no samples from the day 14 peak response were available, repertoires could be characterized only after the peak T cell response. Participants were mostly white British, with more females than males. The authors suggested clonal diversity may have been underestimated. Epitopes outside the regions mutated in the B.1.351 and B.1.1.7 variants were reportedly recognized by nearly half of the unique spike-specific TCRs.

The time point label, read with the paper, signifies: baseline before first vaccination. Samples from vaccinated people were obtained from the UK trials COV001 and COV002, which included a single-blind randomized controlled phase 2/3 trial of AZD1222 (ChAdOx1 nCoV-19) in healthy adults. For TCRbeta chain sequencing, PBMC samples were collected from trial participants at day 0 and at day 28 after the second dose. About this clone itself: Its antigen has not been determined. No much larger clonotype is one base removed from it; base qualities were not supplied.

The CDR3 regions of human TCRbeta chains were analyzed by immunosequencing. As for the original processing: Repertoire TCRs were checked for matches against a reference library of SARS-CoV-2-specific TCRs that had been generated using the MIRA antigen-specificity platform. Breadth was defined as the fraction of unique TCRs that were SARS-CoV-2-associated. Depth was defined as the fraction of total T cells that were SARS-CoV-2-associated. Using the MIRA data, every spike-specific TCR was mapped to the spike region that the TCR reacted to and assigned to either a CD4 or a CD8 class. Log10-transformed breadth and depth values were compared by one-way ANOVA with Sidak's multiple comparisons tests. TCRdb took over this immuneACCESS table, retaining in-frame rearrangements with V and J assigned. Such tables are incomplete; in checked studies, under half of the missing clones stem from an unresolved V gene, and the remainder is unexplained. Clone size and V and J calls were adopted from that table, with D and trimming inferred from the DNA. This sample lists approximately 160,000 clones; more than 85% were detected once. The ten largest clones capture 0.9% of the sample.

V is trimmed back by 4 bases and J by 2 bases, and the junction contains 6 bases that no gene match accounts for. CDR1 and CDR2, looked up from the germline V gene, are MDHEN and SYDVKM. Spanning cysteine to phenylalanine, the CDR3 consists of 16 amino acids. The sequence is cut down to CDR3 DNA, 48 bases in frame from base 1. This receptor was identified in an adult in good health. The sequences come from peripheral blood, collected on day 0 of AZD1222 vaccination. In this chain, TRBV28 is recombined with TRBJ2-1, with 9 junctional bases fitting TRBD2. In nucleotide form, the sequence is TGTGCCAGCAGTTCACTTAGCGGGGGCACCTACAATGAGCAGTTCTTC. This codes for CASSSLSGGTYNEQFF.